Listed below are T cell receptor beta chains from one sample, sequenced in a study of OX40 agonist ivuxolimab in advanced cancers. Data came from immunoSEQ multiplex PCR; TCRdb stores just in-frame clones and leaves some out. Altogether around 70,000 clones are present, over 80% being singletons, with the ten largest covering about 2.3%. Here the sequenced sample was CD4+ or CD8+ T cells sorted from blood, taken in a trial of the OX40 agonist ivuxolimab. The origin of the receptors is an adult with an advanced solid tumor such as melanoma, head and neck, liver or kidney cancer. The conserved cysteine and the conserved F or W are not part of the CDR3 here. The D gene is left open where the match is weak. Clone size is stated in some rows and not others, as once, few, many or a class when expanded.

TRBV29-1	once	10	TRBD2	SAGLAGAEQY
TRBV5-1	-	10	-	ASGGIQETQY
TRBV13	-	10	-	ASSLGRIGYT
TRBV15	-	11	-	ATSRDLGNGAF
TRBV6-1	-	11	-	ASRGPGGTEAF
TRBV10-3	-	20	-	AISQDYRQTRLSKDSGNTIY
TRBV28	-	12	TRBD1	ASRDPGQHYEQY
TRBV23-1	-	17	-	ASRSIGGGNRFEADTQY
TRBV18	-	15	TRBD1	ASSPPRGQVVAGELF
TRBV4-3	-	14	-	ASSQDTRANTGELF
TRBV18	once	13	-	ASSSGAGSNQPQH
TRBV19	-	16	-	ASSLWLNWELGNQPQH
TRBV21-1	-	13	-	ASSTSESSYNEQF
TRBV19	once	13	-	ASSIDSSFNEKLF
TRBV28	-	12	TRBD1	ASSSGQGGYEQY
TRBV19	once	14	TRBD2	ASSIDLAGGDNEQF
TRBV7-8	once	9	-	ASSLQETQY
TRBV7-2	-	13	TRBD2	ASSLEISGSKKQY
TRBV11-1	-	14	TRBD2	ASSQGLAGWNYEQY
TRBV27	-	13	-	ASSAGQGYNSPLH
TRBV2	-	12	-	ASSDPAYNEKLF
TRBV7-8	-	11	TRBD1	ASSWDRPYEQY
TRBV2	-	12	TRBD2	ASIPGLASNEQF
TRBV7-7	-	14	TRBD1	ASSSSTGPTGSEQF
TRBV7-2	-	11	TRBD1	ASSQQGPNGYT
TRBV15	-	13	-	ATSRDRIGAGAYT
TRBV11-2	-	10	-	ASSPPGPGQF
TRBV19	-	12	TRBD2	ASSSGSVTGELF
TRBV6-6	-	11	-	ASTGAGKYGYT
TRBV10-1	-	14	TRBD1	ASSPPEDRDNEKLF
TRBV29-1	-	11	-	SVREQLNTEAF
TRBV15	-	13	-	ATSRDLGSYNEQF
TRBV10-3	-	13	-	AISVGGSSTDTQY
TRBV19	-	15	-	ASSIDPGLANSYEQY
TRBV21-1	-	14	-	ASSKAPGASTDTQY
TRBV5-6	few	13	TRBD1	ASSFGTGGTGELF
TRBV19	once	14	TRBD2	ASSRGRLAGLNEQF
TRBV5-1	-	12	-	ASSLATAGNTIY
TRBV5-1	few	12	-	ASSLEPTSYGYT
TRBV13	-	16	TRBD2	ASSSLSLAGIEGGELF
TRBV7-2	once	13	-	ASSLKQGTTGELF
TRBV6-6	once	14	TRBD1	ASSYGVDRGNQPQH
TRBV2	-	12	-	ASSPGTIPTEAF
TRBV18	-	13	-	ASSPGGSGNQPQH
TRBV14	-	14	-	ASSPVGLSSYNEQF